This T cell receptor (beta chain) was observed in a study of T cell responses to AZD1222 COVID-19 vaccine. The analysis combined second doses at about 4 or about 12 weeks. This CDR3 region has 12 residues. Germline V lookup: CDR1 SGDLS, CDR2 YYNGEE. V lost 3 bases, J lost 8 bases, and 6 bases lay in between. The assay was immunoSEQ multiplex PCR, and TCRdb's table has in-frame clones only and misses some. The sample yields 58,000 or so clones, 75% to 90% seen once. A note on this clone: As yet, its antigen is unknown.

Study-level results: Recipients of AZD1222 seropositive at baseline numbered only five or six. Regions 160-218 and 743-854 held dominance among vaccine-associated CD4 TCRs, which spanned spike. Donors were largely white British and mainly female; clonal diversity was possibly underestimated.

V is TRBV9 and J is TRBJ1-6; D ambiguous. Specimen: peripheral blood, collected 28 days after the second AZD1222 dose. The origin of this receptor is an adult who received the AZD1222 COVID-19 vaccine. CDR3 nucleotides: TGTGCCAGCAGCGACAATGATTCACCCCTCCACTTT. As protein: CASSDNDSPLHF.